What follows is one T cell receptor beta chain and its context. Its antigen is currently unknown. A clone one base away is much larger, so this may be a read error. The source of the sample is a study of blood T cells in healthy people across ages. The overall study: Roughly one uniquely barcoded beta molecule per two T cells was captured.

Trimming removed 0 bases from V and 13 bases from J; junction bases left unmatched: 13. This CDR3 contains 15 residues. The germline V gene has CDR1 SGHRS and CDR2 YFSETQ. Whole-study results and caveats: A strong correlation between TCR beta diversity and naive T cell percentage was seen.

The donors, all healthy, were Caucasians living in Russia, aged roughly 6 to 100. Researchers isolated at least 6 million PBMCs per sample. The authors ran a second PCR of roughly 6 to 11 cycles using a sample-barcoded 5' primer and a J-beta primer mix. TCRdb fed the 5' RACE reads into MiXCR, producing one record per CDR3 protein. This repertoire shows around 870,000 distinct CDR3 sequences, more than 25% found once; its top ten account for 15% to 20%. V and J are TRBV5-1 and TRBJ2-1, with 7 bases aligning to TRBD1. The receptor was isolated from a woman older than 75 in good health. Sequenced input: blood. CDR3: CASSLAGTEVGTQFF. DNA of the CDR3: TGCGCCAGCAGCTTGGCGGGGACAGAGGTTGGGACCCAGTTCTTC.